This T cell receptor beta chain was found in a study of cytomegalovirus exposure and HLA in healthy donors. Study summary: Some 180 million T cells yielded around 120 million unique TCR beta sequences in earlier analysis.

PCR amplification relied on 60 Vbeta primers (plus 13 Jbeta primers). The data were produced by immunoSEQ multiplex PCR, yet TCRdb's version contains in-frame clones alone and is incomplete. The data contain some 130,000 clones, approximately 85% of them seen just once; the ten biggest clones take up roughly 10%. This CDR3 region has 12 residues. Germline CDR1 reads LNHDA; CDR2 reads SQIVND (reference sequence). V dropped 7 bases and J dropped 0 bases, with 6 bases sitting between them. The sequenced sample consisted of PBMCs. The chain combines TRBV19 with TRBJ1-1, with D unclear. The TCR was taken from a male donor in good health and CMV-seropositive. CDR3 nucleotide sequence: TGTGCCAGTAAAGCTATGAACACTGAAGCTTTCTTT. It yields the protein CASKAMNTEAFF.